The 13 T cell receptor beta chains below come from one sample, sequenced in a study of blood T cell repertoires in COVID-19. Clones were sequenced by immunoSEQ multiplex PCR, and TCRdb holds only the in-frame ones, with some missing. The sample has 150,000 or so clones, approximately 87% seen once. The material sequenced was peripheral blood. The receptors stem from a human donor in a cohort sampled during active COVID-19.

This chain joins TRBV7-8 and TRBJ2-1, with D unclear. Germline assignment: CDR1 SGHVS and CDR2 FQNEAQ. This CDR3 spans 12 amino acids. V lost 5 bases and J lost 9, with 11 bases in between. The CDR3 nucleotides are TGTGCCAGCAGCCCTCTCGCCGGTGAGCAGTTCTTC. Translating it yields CASSPLAGEQFF.

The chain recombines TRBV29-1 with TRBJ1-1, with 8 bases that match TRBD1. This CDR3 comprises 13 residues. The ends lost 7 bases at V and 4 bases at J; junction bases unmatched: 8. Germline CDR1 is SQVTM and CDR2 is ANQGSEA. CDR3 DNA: TGCAGCGGTATGGACAGGGAGGTCACTGAAGCTTTCTTT. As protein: CSGMDREVTEAFF.

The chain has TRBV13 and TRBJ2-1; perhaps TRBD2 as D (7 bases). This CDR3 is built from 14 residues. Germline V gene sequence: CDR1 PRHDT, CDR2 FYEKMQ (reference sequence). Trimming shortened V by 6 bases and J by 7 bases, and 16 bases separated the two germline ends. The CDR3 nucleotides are TGTGCCAGCAGGCCTGCGGGGGCGAGGAATGAGCAGTTCTTC. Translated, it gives CASRPAGARNEQFF.

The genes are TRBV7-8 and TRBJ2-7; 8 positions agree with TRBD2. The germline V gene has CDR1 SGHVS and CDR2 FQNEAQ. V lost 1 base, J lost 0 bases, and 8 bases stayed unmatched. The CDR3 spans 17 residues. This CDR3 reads CASSLGPAGGYSYEQYF. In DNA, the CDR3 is TGTGCCAGCAGCTTAGGCCCTGCGGGGGGCTACTCCTACGAGCAGTACTTC.

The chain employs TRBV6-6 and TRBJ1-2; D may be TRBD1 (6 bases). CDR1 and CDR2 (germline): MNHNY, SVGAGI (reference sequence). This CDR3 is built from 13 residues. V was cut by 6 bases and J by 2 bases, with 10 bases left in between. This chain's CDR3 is CASRDSLNYGYTF. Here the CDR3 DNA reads TGTGCCAGCAGGGACAGTTTAAACTATGGCTACACCTTC.

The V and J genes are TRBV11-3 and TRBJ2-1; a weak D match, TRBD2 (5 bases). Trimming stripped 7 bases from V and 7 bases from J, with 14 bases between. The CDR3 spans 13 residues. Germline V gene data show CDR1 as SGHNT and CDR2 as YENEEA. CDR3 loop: CASTFGINNEQFF. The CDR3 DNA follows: TGTGCCAGCACCTTCGGGATCAATAATGAGCAGTTCTTC. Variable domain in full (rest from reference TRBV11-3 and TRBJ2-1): EAGVVQSPRYKIIEKKQPVAFWCNPISGHNTLYWYLQNLGQGPELLIRYENEEAVDDSQLPKDRFSAERLKGVDSTLKIQPAELGDSAVYLCASTFGINNEQFFGPGTRLTVL.

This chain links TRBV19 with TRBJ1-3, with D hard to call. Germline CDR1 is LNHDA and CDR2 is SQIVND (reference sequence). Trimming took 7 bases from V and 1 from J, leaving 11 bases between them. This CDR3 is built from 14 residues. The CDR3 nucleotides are TGTGCCAGTAAGCCCCACGGGTCTGGAAACACCATATATTTT. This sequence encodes CASKPHGSGNTIYF.

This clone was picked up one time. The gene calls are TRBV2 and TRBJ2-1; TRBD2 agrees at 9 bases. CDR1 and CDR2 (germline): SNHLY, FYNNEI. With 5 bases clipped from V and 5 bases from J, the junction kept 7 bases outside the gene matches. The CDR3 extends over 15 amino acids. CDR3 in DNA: TGTGCCAGCAGTAAGTTAGCGGGGGCCGACAATGAGCAGTTCTTC. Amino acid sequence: CASSKLAGADNEQFF.

The CDR3 DNA is TGCGCCAGCAGCCTGAGTGCCGGGACACCGCAGGGCTACACCTTC. This codes for CASSLSAGTPQGYTF. The chain uses TRBV4-1 and TRBJ1-2, with D maybe TRBD1 (6 bases). The CDR3 runs to 15 residues. V was cut by 4 bases and J by 8 bases, with 20 bases left in between. CDR1 is MGHRA and CDR2 is YSYEKL in the germline V gene.

The CDR3 coding sequence is TGTGCCAGCAGTTATTATAGGGCGGGAAAGGATCATGAGCAGTTCTTC. Amino acids: CASSYYRAGKDHEQFF. The V call is TRBV6-5, the J call TRBJ2-1; weak D call: TRBD2 (6 bases). This CDR3 is built from 16 residues. Trimming took off 3 bases at V and 8 bases at J, with 20 bases between the two ends. Germline V lookup: CDR1 MNHEY, CDR2 SVGAGI.

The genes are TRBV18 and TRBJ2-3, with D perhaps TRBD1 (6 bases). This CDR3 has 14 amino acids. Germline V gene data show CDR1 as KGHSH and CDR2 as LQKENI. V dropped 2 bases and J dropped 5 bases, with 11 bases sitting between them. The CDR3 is CASSPGTRGDTQYF. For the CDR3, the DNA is TGTGCCAGCTCACCAGGGACACGGGGAGATACGCAGTATTTT.

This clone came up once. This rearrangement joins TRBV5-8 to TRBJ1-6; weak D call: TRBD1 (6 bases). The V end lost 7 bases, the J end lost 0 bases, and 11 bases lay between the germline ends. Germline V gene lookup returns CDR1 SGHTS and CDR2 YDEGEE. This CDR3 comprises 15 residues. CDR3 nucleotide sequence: TGTGCCAGCGGTACAGGGAGCTCCTATAATTCACCCCTCCACTTT. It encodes CASGTGSSYNSPLHF.

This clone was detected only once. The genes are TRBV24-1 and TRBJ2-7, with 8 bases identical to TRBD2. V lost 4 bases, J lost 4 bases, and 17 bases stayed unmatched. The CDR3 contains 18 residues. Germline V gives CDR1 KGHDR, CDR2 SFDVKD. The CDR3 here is CATSDSPKGTSGQYEQYF. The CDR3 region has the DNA TGTGCCACCAGTGACTCTCCGAAAGGCACTAGCGGACAATACGAGCAGTACTTC.